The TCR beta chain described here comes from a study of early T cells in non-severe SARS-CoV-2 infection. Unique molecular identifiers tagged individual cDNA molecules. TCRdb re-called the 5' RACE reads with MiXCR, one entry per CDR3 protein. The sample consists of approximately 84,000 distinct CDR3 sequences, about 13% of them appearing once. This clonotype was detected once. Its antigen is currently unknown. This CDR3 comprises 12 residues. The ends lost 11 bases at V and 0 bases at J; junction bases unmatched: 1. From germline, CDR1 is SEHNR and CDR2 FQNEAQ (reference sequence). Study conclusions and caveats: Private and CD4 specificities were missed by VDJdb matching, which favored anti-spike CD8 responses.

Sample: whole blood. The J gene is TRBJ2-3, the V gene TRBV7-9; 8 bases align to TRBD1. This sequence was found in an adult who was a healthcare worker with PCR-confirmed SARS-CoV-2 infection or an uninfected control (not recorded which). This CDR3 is CARQGSTDTQYF. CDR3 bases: TGTGCCCGACAGGGGAGCACAGATACGCAGTATTTT.